This passage covers 17 T cell receptor beta chains from one sample sequenced in a study of blood T cell repertoires in COVID-19. Here immunoSEQ multiplex PCR was the method, and the copy in TCRdb shows in-frame clones only, minus some. The table shows about 99,000 clones, with roughly 84% occurring only once. The sequenced material came from peripheral blood. The receptors shown here come from a human donor in a cohort sampled during active COVID-19.

The chain couples TRBV5-1 to TRBJ1-2; 8 positions agree with TRBD1. The CDR3 runs 14 residues. Germline V gene data show CDR1 as SGHRS and CDR2 as YFSETQ. After removal of 0 bases from V and 6 bases from J, the junction contained 4 bases not matched to a gene. CDR3 in amino acids: CASSLAGTGDGYTF. CDR3 DNA: TGCGCCAGCAGCTTGGCTGGGACAGGCGATGGCTACACCTTC.

This clone was observed a handful of times. The chain recombines TRBV2 with TRBJ1-1; 8 positions agree with TRBD1. V lost 7 bases to trimming and J lost 4 bases; unmatched junction nucleotides: 8. The germline gives CDR1 SNHLY, CDR2 FYNNEI. This CDR3 has 14 residues. CDR3 amino acids: CASMRTGLGTEAFF. The CDR3 bases are TGTGCCAGCATGAGGACAGGGCTGGGCACTGAAGCTTTCTTT.

This clone appeared once. This chain links TRBV6-1 with TRBJ2-3; 10 bases fit TRBD2. V shed 6 bases and J 0 bases; nucleotides not matched to a gene: 6. The CDR3 is made up of 16 amino acids. Germline V lookup: CDR1 MNHNS, CDR2 SASEGT. This CDR3 is CASRESSGGSTDTQYF. In DNA form, the CDR3 reads TGTGCCAGCAGAGAATCTAGCGGGGGAAGCACAGATACGCAGTATTTT.

V usage is TRBV6-5 and J usage is TRBJ1-1; no reliable D call. Germline values: CDR1 MNHEY, CDR2 SVGAGI. V was pared by 0 bases and J by 1 base, with 6 bases between. This CDR3 region has 14 residues. This CDR3 reads CASSYSSPNTEAFF. DNA for the CDR3: TGTGCCAGCAGTTACTCGAGCCCGAACACTGAAGCTTTCTTT.

The rearrangement uses TRBV6-6 and TRBJ1-1, with D hard to call. CDR1 is MNHNY and CDR2 is SVGAGI in the germline V gene (reference sequence). The CDR3 is 12 amino acids. V lost 0 bases to trimming and J lost 11 bases, with 10 bases between them. CDR3 DNA: TGTGCCAGCAGTTACTCTTCCGGAGGGGCTTTCTTT. Amino acids: CASSYSSGGAFF.

The chain combines TRBV7-2 with TRBJ1-5, with D tentatively TRBD1 (5 bases). This CDR3 has 13 amino acids. Deletions cut 5 bases from V and 6 bases from J, with 11 bases between. In germline, CDR1 is SGHTA, CDR2 FQGNSA. CDR3 bases: TGTGCCAGCAGCGGGGGGGTGGTTCAGCCCCAGCATTTT. This translates into CASSGGVVQPQHF.

J is TRBJ2-1 and V is TRBV7-2, with D possibly being TRBD2 (5 bases). The CDR3 is made up of 15 amino acids. Trimming left V 1 base short and J 2 bases short, with 9 bases between. In germline, CDR1 is SGHTA, CDR2 FQGNSA. Here the CDR3 DNA reads TGTGCCAGCAGCTTAGGTACTAGTCCCTACAATGAGCAGTTCTTC. This gives the protein CASSLGTSPYNEQFF.

Only a few counts were recorded for this clone. The DNA of the CDR3 is TGCAGCGTTGGGGGACAGGGATATTACGAGACCCAGTACTTC. This encodes CSVGGQGYYETQYF. V and J are TRBV29-1 and TRBJ2-5, with 9 bases lining up with TRBD1. The germline gives CDR1 SQVTM, CDR2 ANQGSEA. The CDR3 has 14 amino acids. Trimming removed 4 bases from V and 5 bases from J; junction bases left unmatched: 8.

The V call is TRBV4-3, the J call TRBJ2-5; D gene uncertain. V was pared by 2 bases and J by 2 bases, with 9 bases between. CDR3 length equals 14 residues. From germline, CDR1 is LGHNA and CDR2 YSLEER. CDR3 bases: TGCGCCAGCAGCCAAATGTTAAATCAAGAGACCCAGTACTTC. Protein sequence: CASSQMLNQETQYF.

The chain uses TRBV14 and TRBJ2-7; a weak D match, TRBD2 (7 bases). V was clipped by 4 bases and J by 6 bases, with 19 bases between them. CDR1 SGHDN and CDR2 FVKESK come from the germline V gene. The CDR3 runs 15 residues. DNA of the CDR3: TGTGCCAGCAGCCTCCGAGGGGGGGAATCCGGCGAGCAGTACTTC. It yields the protein CASSLRGGESGEQYF.

The V call is TRBV4-2, the J call TRBJ1-1, with TRBD1 identical over 7 bases. CDR1 is LGHNA and CDR2 is YNFKEQ in the germline V gene. The J segment lost 6 bases and the V segment lost 0 bases, leaving 13 bases of the junction unmatched. The CDR3 totals 17 residues. CDR3 sequence (DNA): TGTGCCAGCAGCCAAGATCTCGTGACAGGGTCTCGATCTGAAGCTTTCTTT. Translation gives CASSQDLVTGSRSEAFF.

This clone was counted a single time. The rearrangement links TRBV4-3 to TRBJ2-1; 7 nucleotides line up with TRBD1. This CDR3 has 15 amino acids. Germline V gives CDR1 LGHNA, CDR2 YSLEER. V gave up 0 bases and J gave up 9 bases; unmatched junction bases: 8. This CDR3 is CASSQDFLGTAEQFF. CDR3 DNA sequence: TGCGCCAGCAGCCAAGATTTCCTAGGGACAGCTGAGCAGTTCTTC.

V and J are TRBV5-1 and TRBJ1-1; 10 bases align to TRBD1. The CDR3 totals 16 residues. V lost 0 bases, J lost 5 bases, and 7 bases stayed unmatched. The germline CDR1 and CDR2 sequences are SGHRS and YFSETQ. The CDR3 DNA follows: TGCGCCAGCAGCTTGGCGACAGGGGGCGCGGGGACTGAAGCTTTCTTT. Its protein product is CASSLATGGAGTEAFF.

The V gene is TRBV7-3, the J gene TRBJ2-6, with TRBD1 matching 8 bases. V dropped 5 bases and J dropped 2; count of bases not matched to a gene: 2. Germline V gene lookup returns CDR1 SGHTA and CDR2 FQGTGA. There are 15 residues in the CDR3. CDR3 amino acids: CASSLTGAGANVLTF. CDR3 in DNA: TGTGCCAGCAGCCTGACAGGGGCTGGGGCCAACGTCCTGACTTTC.

V usage is TRBV7-2 and J usage is TRBJ2-1; D possibly corresponds to TRBD2 (6 bases). Germline CDR1 and CDR2: SGHTA and FQGNSA. Trimming took off 3 bases at V and 9 bases at J, with 12 bases between the two ends. The CDR3 extends over 13 amino acids. CDR3: CASSFQRAGEQFF. The CDR3 DNA sequence: TGTGCCAGCAGCTTCCAGCGGGCCGGTGAGCAGTTCTTC.

The chain combines TRBV24-1 with TRBJ2-2, with D possibly matching TRBD2 (8 bases). V was clipped by 7 bases and J by 5 bases, with 16 bases between them. The CDR3 sequence is 15 residues long. Germline lookup yields CDR1 KGHDR and CDR2 SFDVKD. The CDR3 bases are TGTGCCACCAGCCTCGGGAGGGGGCGAACCGGGGAGCTGTTTTTT. As protein: CATSLGRGRTGELFF.

The chain is built from TRBV7-2 and TRBJ1-6, with D unresolved. The germline V and J ends were trimmed by 5 bases and 5 bases, with 10 bases remaining between them. The CDR3 runs to 14 residues. CDR1 and CDR2 from the germline V gene are SGHTA and FQGNSA. CDR3: CASSDWSNNSPLHF. The DNA of the CDR3 is TGTGCCAGCAGCGACTGGAGTAATAATTCACCCCTCCACTTT.